These 24 T cell receptor beta chains originate from one sample sequenced in a study of blood T cells in healthy people across ages. A second PCR, run for about 7 to 11 cycles, used a sample-barcoded 5' primer plus a J-beta primer mix. One entry per CDR3 protein results from TCRdb running MiXCR on the 5' RACE reads. The table shows 450,000 to 600,000 distinct CDR3 sequences, with 25% to 35% occurring only once. The same specimen was also included in a second study, on T cells of mothers and their children.

Sample: blood. All receptors come from a boy younger than 10 in good health.

V gene TRBV20-1 combines with J gene TRBJ1-5, with 8 nucleotides matching TRBD1. The CDR3 is 17 amino acids. Germline CDR1 reads DFQATT; CDR2 reads SNEGSKA (reference sequence). After removal of 3 bases from V and 2 bases from J, the junction contained 12 bases not matched to a gene. The CDR3 sequence is CSARSGGFDSGNQPQHF. Written as DNA, the CDR3 is TGCAGTGCTAGGTCAGGGGGCTTTGATAGTGGCAATCAGCCCCAGCATTTT.

In its sample, this clonotype was seen a few times. The rearrangement uses TRBV5-6 and TRBJ2-7; TRBD2 aligns across 8 bases. Germline V CDR1 and CDR2: SGHDT, YYEEEE. This CDR3 spans 15 amino acids. Trimming at V came to 4 bases and at J to 2 bases, leaving 8 bases not matched to a gene. CDR3: CASSLWREETYEQYF. The CDR3, as DNA: TGTGCCAGCAGCCTCTGGCGGGAGGAAACCTACGAGCAGTACTTC.

This clonotype has only a few counts. This chain uses TRBV29-1 with TRBJ1-2; D perhaps matches TRBD1 (6 bases). Germline values: CDR1 SQVTM, CDR2 ANQGSEA. The CDR3 length is 16 residues. Trimming left V 4 bases short and J 13 bases short, with 31 bases between. The CDR3 reads CSVVFLKQGNSPLCTF. The CDR3 bases are TGCAGCGTTGTTTTTTTAAAACAGGGAAACAGTCCTCTATGCACCTTC.

Only a few counts were recorded for this clonotype. V and J are TRBV12-3 or TRBV12-4 and TRBJ2-7, with D uncertain. CDR3 length: 14 amino acids. V was cut by 2 bases and J by 5 bases, with 13 bases left in between. CDR3 in amino acids: CASSLSPLSDEQYV. The CDR3 DNA is TGTGCCAGCAGTTTATCTCCCCTTTCGGACGAGCAGTACGTC.

The rearrangement uses TRBV6-1 and TRBJ1-5; 8 bases are shared with TRBD1. Trimming cost V 1 base and J 5 bases; bases outside gene matches: 1. Germline CDR1 and CDR2: MNHNS and SASEGT. There are 14 residues in the CDR3. As DNA, the CDR3 is TGTGCCAGCAGTGAAGGGGGACAGGATCAGCCCCAGCATTTT. Protein product: CASSEGGQDQPQHF.

The chain is built from TRBV7-2 and TRBJ1-1, with 7 nucleotides matching TRBD1. CDR1 SGHTA and CDR2 FQGNSA come from the germline V gene. The junction had 3 bases not matched to a gene; V was cut back by 1 base and J by 7 bases. The CDR3 has 13 residues. CDR3 in DNA: TGTGCCAGCAGCTTAGACAGGGGATTTGAAGCTTTCTTT. This encodes CASSLDRGFEAFF.

This clonotype was found a few times. The rearrangement joins TRBV7-3 to TRBJ2-5; the match to TRBD2 covers 14 bases. Germline trimming cut 2 bases from V and 10 bases from J; bases unmatched to any gene: 3. The germline CDR1 and CDR2 sequences are SGHTA and FQGTGA. The CDR3 runs to 14 residues. This CDR3 is CASSLSGTSGGQYF. DNA for the CDR3: TGTGCCAGCAGCTTATCAGGGACTAGCGGGGGCCAGTACTTC.

This clonotype has only a few counts. The V and J genes are TRBV20-1 and TRBJ2-5, with 9 bases fitting TRBD1. Trimming took 6 bases from V and 3 from J; bases not matched to a gene: 5. The CDR3 totals 13 residues. The V gene's germline CDR1 is DFQATT and CDR2 SNEGSKA (reference sequence). The DNA of the CDR3 is TGCAGTGCGAACAGGGGGCCAAAAGAGACCCAGTACTTC. This translates into CSANRGPKETQYF.

The chain combines TRBV12-3 or TRBV12-4 with TRBJ1-6, with D unresolved. The CDR3 runs 12 residues. V lost 7 bases and J 8 bases, leaving 9 bases between the germline ends. CDR3 residues: CASNMGYSPLHF. Here the CDR3 DNA reads TGTGCCAGCAATATGGGTTATTCACCCCTCCACTTT.

This clonotype was observed a few times. V is TRBV10-3 and J is TRBJ2-5; D unclear. CDR1 ENHRY and CDR2 SYGVKD come from the germline V gene. V gave up 3 bases and J gave up 5 bases, with 19 bases separating them. The CDR3 spans 16 residues. This CDR3 is CAISDIITRSTETQYF. The CDR3 bases are TGTGCCATCAGTGATATTATAACCAGAAGCACGGAGACCCAGTACTTC.

The sample holds one count of this clonotype. V usage is TRBV12-5 and J usage is TRBJ2-5, with 11 bases aligning to TRBD1. The DNA end lines up better with TRBJ2-7; the J call may be wrong. Germline lookup yields CDR1 LGHNT and CDR2 FRNRAP. This CDR3 region has 16 residues. The CDR3 DNA reads TGTGCTAGTGGTTTGGTACTTGGACAGGGGGCTTACGAGCAGTACTTC. Protein: CASGLVLGQGAYEQYF.

This chain links TRBV6-5 with TRBJ2-7; D uncertain. The V and J ends lost 2 bases and 4 bases respectively, with 6 bases between them. The CDR3 spans 12 residues. Germline lookup yields CDR1 MNHEY and CDR2 SVGAGI. The CDR3 is CASSYPKYEQYF. The DNA for the CDR3 is TGTGCCAGCAGTTACCCGAAATACGAGCAGTACTTC.

This rearrangement joins TRBV6-4 to TRBJ1-3; D unclear. The CDR3 runs to 12 residues. Germline CDR1 reads MRHNA; CDR2 reads SNTAGT. Between the trimmed V and J ends, which lost 6 bases and 4 bases, there was a span of 7 bases. The CDR3 DNA reads TGTGCCAGCAGCCAACGCGGAAACACCATATATTTT. It specifies CASSQRGNTIYF.

The gene calls are TRBV6-5 and TRBJ1-6; no clear D. This CDR3 spans 15 amino acids. Germline lookup yields CDR1 MNHEY and CDR2 SVGAGI. V was clipped by 3 bases and J by 10 bases, with 16 bases between them. CDR3 loop: CASSYRVPFGSPLHF. The CDR3 region has the DNA TGTGCCAGCAGTTATAGAGTGCCCTTCGGGTCACCCCTCCACTTT.

This clonotype was observed a single time. The CDR3 region is CASSLADIGNTIYF. The CDR3 region has the DNA TGCGCCAGCAGCTTGGCGGATATTGGAAACACCATATATTTT. The genes are TRBV5-1 and TRBJ1-3, with D uncertain. The CDR3 extends over 14 amino acids. The V gene lost 0 bases and the J gene lost 3 bases, with 7 bases spanning the gap. Germline CDR1 reads SGHRS; CDR2 reads YFSETQ. The variable domain in full, with the rest retrieved from reference TRBV5-1 and TRBJ1-3, is KAGVTQTPRYLIKTRGQQVTLSCSPISGHRSVSWYQQTPGQGLQFLFEYFSETQRNKGNFPGRFSGRQFSNSRSEMNVSTLELGDSALYLCASSLADIGNTIYFGEGSWLTVV.

This clonotype has at least ten counts. The CDR3 loop reads CASTTDGGSYNEQFF. The CDR3 DNA is TGCGCCAGCACCACCGACGGCGGCTCCTACAATGAGCAGTTCTTC. The V and J genes are TRBV5-1 and TRBJ2-1; D call uncertain. Per germline, CDR1 SGHRS and CDR2 YFSETQ. Trimming removed 6 bases at V and 0 bases at J, with 13 bases between. The CDR3 spans 15 residues.

This clonotype was found many times. This sequence joins TRBV3-1 and TRBJ2-1; either TRBD1 or TRBD2 may fit D (6 bases each). Germline CDR1 and CDR2: LGHDT and YNNKEL (reference sequence). V dropped 0 bases and J dropped 4 bases, with 16 bases sitting between them. The CDR3 consists of 17 residues. Written as DNA, the CDR3 is TGTGCCAGCAGCCAAGAGCGAGGGGGACTCCCATACAATGAGCAGTTCTTC. This translates into CASSQERGGLPYNEQFF.

This clonotype was seen a few times. The CDR3 spells CASSEGVTSTDTQYF. The DNA for the CDR3 is TGTGCCAGCAGCGAGGGAGTAACCAGCACAGATACGCAGTATTTT. The chain joins TRBV14 to TRBJ2-3, with D perhaps TRBD2 (5 bases). The CDR3 covers 15 residues. Germline V gives CDR1 SGHDN, CDR2 FVKESK. The V and J ends lost 5 bases and 0 bases respectively, with 12 bases between them. Variable domain in full (rest from reference TRBV14 and TRBJ2-3): EAGVTQFPSHSVIEKGQTVTLRCDPISGHDNLYWYRRVMGKEIKFLLHFVKESKQDESGMPNNRFLAERTGGTYSTLKVQPAELEDSGVYFCASSEGVTSTDTQYFGPGTRLTVL.

The V gene is TRBV9, the J gene TRBJ2-1; TRBD1 matches at 8 bases. This CDR3 contains 18 residues. V shed 4 bases and J 4 bases; nucleotides not matched to a gene: 16. The germline V gene encodes CDR1 SGDLS and CDR2 YYNGEE. The CDR3 nucleotides read TGTGCCAGCAGCCTTGGGGGGAGAAGGCAGGGGGCTTACAATGAGCAGTTCTTC. Translating it yields CASSLGGRRQGAYNEQFF.

V gene TRBV29-1 combines with J gene TRBJ1-5; 11 bases agree with TRBD1. The CDR3 runs to 13 residues. V shed 6 bases, J shed 7 bases, and the junction held 5 bases outside the gene matches. Germline V gene data show CDR1 as SQVTM and CDR2 as ANQGSEA. The CDR3 nucleotides read TGCAGCGTCGGACAGGGGGCCGGGCAGCCCCAGCATTTT. This encodes CSVGQGAGQPQHF.

The chain uses TRBV4-1 and TRBJ2-1, with 7 bases identical to TRBD1. Looked up from germline, CDR1 is MGHRA and CDR2 is YSYEKL. This CDR3 comprises 15 residues. Trimming cost V 3 bases and J 2 bases; bases outside gene matches: 4. The chain's CDR3 is CASSHWDRAYNEQFF. The DNA of the CDR3 is TGCGCCAGCAGCCACTGGGACAGAGCCTACAATGAGCAGTTCTTC.

The sample holds a few counts of this clonotype. This rearrangement joins TRBV4-3 to TRBJ2-7; 9 nucleotides align to TRBD1. CDR3 length equals 15 residues. V lost 1 base, J lost 2 bases, and 3 bases stayed unmatched. CDR1 is LGHNA, CDR2 YSLEER, per germline. CDR3 amino acids: CASSQGQGGAYEQYF. The CDR3 DNA reads TGCGCCAGCAGCCAAGGACAGGGGGGTGCCTACGAGCAGTACTTC.

The genes are TRBV12-3 or TRBV12-4 and TRBJ2-5; 14 bases agree with TRBD2. The ends lost 9 bases at V and 2 bases at J; junction bases unmatched: 14. The length of the CDR3 is 18 residues. CDR3 DNA sequence: TGTGCCAGGCTCCCCCCGAAGGGACTAGCGGGAGTTCAAGAGACCCAGTACTTC. Translation: CARLPPKGLAGVQETQYF.

The chain joins TRBV12-3 or TRBV12-4 to TRBJ2-5, with 9 bases fitting TRBD2. Near its end, the DNA agrees better with TRBJ2-7, so the J call may be wrong. This CDR3 comprises 13 residues. The CDR3 protein is CASASTSGYEQYF. CDR3 DNA: TGTGCCAGCGCCTCGACTAGCGGCTACGAGCAGTACTTC.